Following are 18 T cell receptor beta chains from one sample sequenced in a study of blood T cells in healthy people across ages (dated by TCRdb to 2015 to 2017). Libraries were built with 5' RACE. These reads were obtained on an Illumina HiSeq 2500. A second PCR of about 6 to 12 cycles was run with a J-beta primer mix and a sample-barcoded 5' primer. In TCRdb, the public reads were trimmed at Q25 with fastp and aligned with MiXCR, with productive beta chains retained. Each entry merges the rows of one CDR3 protein and shows their most common DNA and genes. The sample records about a million distinct CDR3 sequences, roughly 50% of which are singletons. About an eighth of the sample comes from the top ten. The sequenced sample consisted of blood. These receptors came from a man aged 30-40 years in good health.

This clonotype was seen just once. The chain recombines TRBV7-9 with TRBJ1-2; no definite D call. The CDR3 sequence is 13 residues long. Germline CDR1 is SEHNR and CDR2 is FQNEAQ (reference sequence). The V end lost 5 bases, the J end lost 3 bases, and 10 bases lay between the germline ends. The CDR3 loop reads CASSLDEDYGYTF. In DNA, the CDR3 is TGTGCCAGCAGCCTGGACGAGGACTATGGCTACACCTTC.

Only a few counts were recorded for this clonotype. This chain links TRBV6-1 with TRBJ2-7; 9 nucleotides line up with TRBD1. This CDR3 comprises 18 residues. V shed 5 bases and J 0 bases; nucleotides not matched to a gene: 14. CDR1 MNHNS and CDR2 SASEGT come from the germline V gene. The CDR3 loop reads CASSPTGTGGQISYEQYF. In nucleotides, the CDR3 is TGTGCCAGCAGTCCTACAGGCACAGGGGGCCAAATCTCCTACGAGCAGTACTTC.

The V call is TRBV20-1, the J call TRBJ1-6; TRBD1 aligns across 9 bases. The CDR3 runs to 14 residues. Losses at the gene ends were 7 bases for V and 10 bases for J; bases not matched to a gene: 11. Per the germline V gene, CDR1 is DFQATT and CDR2 is SNEGSKA (reference sequence). CDR3 amino acids: CSVWTGESGSPLHF. CDR3 DNA: TGCAGTGTGTGGACAGGGGAAAGTGGATCACCCCTCCACTTT.

This clonotype was seen a handful of times. The chain uses TRBV20-1 and TRBJ2-5, with D perhaps matching TRBD1 (6 bases). The CDR3 is 14 residues long. The germline V and J ends were trimmed by 3 bases and 1 base, with 12 bases remaining between them. Germline V gene lookup returns CDR1 DFQATT and CDR2 SNEGSKA (reference sequence). The CDR3 loop is CSARGNRAQETQYF. For the CDR3, the DNA is TGCAGTGCTAGGGGAAACAGGGCCCAAGAGACCCAGTACTTC.

The V gene is TRBV24-1, the J gene TRBJ2-3, with D possibly being TRBD1 (6 bases). V shed 3 bases and J shed 0 bases, with 9 bases lying between them. CDR1 and CDR2 from the germline V gene are KGHDR and SFDVKD. This CDR3 has 15 residues. The CDR3 DNA follows: TGTGCCACCAGTGATAAGACAGGTAGCACAGATACGCAGTATTTT. Translation gives CATSDKTGSTDTQYF.

This sequence joins TRBV18 and TRBJ1-1; TRBD1 might be the D (5 bases). Trimming left V 3 bases short and J 0 bases short, with 8 bases between. CDR1 is KGHSH and CDR2 is LQKENI in the germline V gene. CDR3 length: 14 residues. CDR3 residues: CASSPSGMNTEAFF. The CDR3 DNA sequence: TGTGCCAGCTCACCCTCAGGGATGAACACTGAAGCTTTCTTT.

The gene calls are TRBV12-3 or TRBV12-4 and TRBJ2-3; 10 bases are shared with TRBD2. The J segment lost 2 bases and the V segment lost 6 bases, leaving 8 bases of the junction unmatched. This CDR3 has 16 amino acids. The CDR3 coding sequence is TGTGCCAGCAGCAAGCAAGCGGGGGGGCTCACAGATACGCAGTATTTT. Translation: CASSKQAGGLTDTQYF.

The CDR3 DNA reads TGTGCCAGCAGTGAACCCGGACAGGGAGACACAGATACGCAGTATTTT. Its translation: CASSEPGQGDTDTQYF. The chain links TRBV2 to TRBJ2-3; 8 bases fit TRBD1. The trim removed 2 bases at V and 2 bases at J, leaving 6 bases unmatched. CDR1 and CDR2 from the germline V gene are SNHLY and FYNNEI. The CDR3 has 16 residues.

This clonotype has a handful of counts. The chain couples TRBV29-1 to TRBJ2-7; 8 bases agree with TRBD1. Per the germline V gene, CDR1 is SQVTM and CDR2 is ANQGSEA. The junction had 11 bases not matched to a gene; V was cut back by 0 bases and J by 1 base. The CDR3 runs to 17 residues. The CDR3 nucleotides are TGCAGCGTTGAAGACTGGGCCGGGACAGGCTTATCCTACGAGCAGTACTTC. It is translated as CSVEDWAGTGLSYEQYF.

On this clonotype itself: This could be a read error, since a much larger clone is one nucleotide away. The gene calls are TRBV7-2 and TRBJ1-4; tentatively, D is TRBD1 (6 bases). Germline CDR1 is SGHTA and CDR2 is FQGNSA. The CDR3 is made up of 15 amino acids. V dropped 5 bases and J dropped 5 bases, with 15 bases sitting between them. This CDR3 reads CASSTRTEGNEKLFF. The CDR3 bases are TGTGCCAGCAGCACACGGACAGAGGGCAATGAAAAACTGTTTTTT. The variable domain in full, completed from reference TRBV7-2 and TRBJ1-4, reads GAGVSQSPSNKVTEKGKDVELRCDPISGHTALYWYRQSLGQGLEFLIYFQGNSAPDKSGLPSDRFSAERTGGSVSTLTIQRTQQEDSAVYLCASSTRTEGNEKLFFGSGTQLSVL.

J is TRBJ2-7 and V is TRBV2; 10 nucleotides agree with TRBD1. The V and J ends lost 8 bases and 4 bases, in that order; junction bases with no gene match: 5. The length of the CDR3 is 13 residues. Germline loops: CDR1 SNHLY, CDR2 FYNNEI. The CDR3 DNA reads TGTGCCAGCGAGGGACAGGGGACGTACGAGCAGTACTTC. Translating gives CASEGQGTYEQYF.

The rearrangement joins TRBV7-2 to TRBJ1-1; D gene unclear. The CDR3 totals 13 residues. The V and J ends lost 1 base and 10 bases respectively, with 13 bases between them. Germline V gene data show CDR1 as SGHTA and CDR2 as FQGNSA. CDR3 bases: TGTGCCAGCAGCTTAGGGTCGAGGGAGGCAGCTTTCTTT. Translated, it gives CASSLGSREAAFF.

This rearrangement joins TRBV6-2 or TRBV6-3 to TRBJ2-7, with 13 bases identical to TRBD2. CDR3 size: 14 residues. Germline loops: CDR1 MNHEY, CDR2 SVGEGT. Trimming took 7 bases from V and 6 from J; bases not matched to a gene: 6. The CDR3 loop is CASTRTSGGGEQYF. The CDR3 DNA reads as TGTGCCAGCACCAGGACTAGCGGGGGAGGCGAGCAGTACTTC.

This chain uses TRBV18 with TRBJ2-7, with 8 positions matching TRBD1. The ends lost 3 bases at V and 5 bases at J; junction bases unmatched: 15. This CDR3 contains 17 residues. Per germline, CDR1 KGHSH and CDR2 LQKENI. The CDR3 is CASSPTHRSDRGHEQYF. DNA for the CDR3: TGTGCCAGCTCACCGACACACCGCTCCGACAGGGGCCACGAGCAGTACTTC.

This clonotype showed up just a few times. V gene TRBV27 combines with J gene TRBJ2-3, with D perhaps TRBD1 or TRBD2 (5 bases each). Germline lookup yields CDR1 MNHEY and CDR2 SMNVEV (reference sequence). This CDR3 contains 15 residues. V was cut by 4 bases and J by 5 bases, with 16 bases left in between. The CDR3 reads CASSSNGLGVDTQYF. DNA of the CDR3: TGTGCCAGCAGTTCGAACGGGTTGGGGGTAGATACGCAGTATTTT.

The chain joins TRBV7-2 to TRBJ1-1, with unresolved D. Germline V CDR1 and CDR2: SGHTA, FQGNSA. V lost 1 base to trimming and J lost 1 base, with 13 bases between them. The CDR3 contains 16 residues. The CDR3 DNA sequence: TGTGCCAGCAGCTTAGATATAGGGAAGGCGAACACTGAAGCTTTCTTT. It is translated as CASSLDIGKANTEAFF. Using reference TRBV7-2 and TRBJ1-1 for the parts outside the CDR3, the full variable domain is GAGVSQSPSNKVTEKGKDVELRCDPISGHTALYWYRQSLGQGLEFLIYFQGNSAPDKSGLPSDRFSAERTGGSVSTLTIQRTQQEDSAVYLCASSLDIGKANTEAFFGQGTRLTVV.

The rearrangement links TRBV15 to TRBJ2-4, with D unresolved. There are 15 residues in the CDR3. Germline-derived CDR1 and CDR2 are LNHNV and YYDKDF (reference sequence). The V gene lost 0 bases and the J gene lost 0 bases, with 6 bases spanning the gap. In DNA, the CDR3 is TGTGCCACCAGCAGAGATCGATCAGCCAAAAACATTCAGTACTTC. Its protein product is CATSRDRSAKNIQYF.

With regard to this clonotype: This may come from a read error, since a much larger clone is one base off. The CDR3 coding sequence is TGCGCCAGCAGCCAGGGGACAGGACCCTACAATGAGCAGTACTTC. It yields the protein CASSQGTGPYNEQYF. The genes are TRBV5-1 and TRBJ2-1, with TRBD1 identical over 8 bases. The J call may be wrong; the DNA end is better matched by TRBJ2-7. The germline V gene has CDR1 SGHRS and CDR2 YFSETQ. This CDR3 region has 15 residues.